The 26 T cell receptor beta chains in this list originate from one sample, sequenced in a study of early stage breast cancer tumors. Sequencing used immunoSEQ multiplex PCR; TCRdb keeps in-frame clones, though not all of them. The sample contains approximately 33,000 clones, roughly 77% of which appear only once. The sequenced material came from blood. The origin of the receptors is a person aged 35-50 years with breast cancer.

CDR3 residues: CASSPVVLPTEQYF. In nucleotides, the CDR3 is TGTGCCAGCAGCCCCGTTGTCTTACCTACAGAGCAGTACTTC. The chain links TRBV7-8 to TRBJ2-7; D gene uncertain. The ends were cut back, 5 bases at V and 7 bases at J, with 18 bases in the middle. CDR1 is SGHVS, CDR2 FQNEAQ, per germline. There are 14 residues in the CDR3. Using reference TRBV7-8 and TRBJ2-7 for the parts outside the CDR3, the full variable domain is GAGVSQSPRYKVAKRGQDVALRCDPISGHVSLFWYQQALGQGPEFLTYFQNEAQLDKSGLPSDRFFAERPEGSVSTLKIQRTQQEDSAVYLCASSPVVLPTEQYFGPGTRLTVT.

The V gene is TRBV19, the J gene TRBJ1-3, with D perhaps matching TRBD1 (6 bases). The CDR3 is 17 amino acids. Germline values: CDR1 LNHDA, CDR2 SQIVND (reference sequence). The V end lost 6 bases, the J end lost 4 bases, and 22 bases lay between the germline ends. CDR3 DNA: TGTGCCAGTAGGTTCAGGGGCCGCTTAAAGTCAGGAAACACCATATATTTT. The encoded protein is CASRFRGRLKSGNTIYF.

This chain connects TRBV4-1 to TRBJ2-3; 11 nucleotides match TRBD2. The CDR3 runs to 17 residues. Per the germline V gene, CDR1 is MGHRA and CDR2 is YSYEKL. The V segment lost 1 base and the J segment 3 bases; nucleotides outside the gene matches: 6. The CDR3, as DNA: TGCGCCAGCAGCCAAGTAGTAAGACTAGCGGGAACAGATACGCAGTATTTT. This gives the protein CASSQVVRLAGTDTQYF.

V gene TRBV2 combines with J gene TRBJ1-1; the D gene is possibly TRBD1 (5 bases). Trimming cost V 3 bases and J 1 base, with 9 bases left between them. The length of the CDR3 is 14 residues. The germline gives CDR1 SNHLY, CDR2 FYNNEI. CDR3 amino acids: CASSDWQGNTEAFF. In DNA, the CDR3 is TGTGCCAGCAGTGATTGGCAGGGGAACACTGAAGCTTTCTTT.

This clone is medium-sized in the sample. The V gene is TRBV19, the J gene TRBJ1-5, with 8 nucleotides matching TRBD1. The CDR3 sequence is 15 residues long. CDR1 is LNHDA, CDR2 SQIVND, per germline (reference sequence). With V trimmed by 7 bases and J by 6 bases, 11 bases remained unmatched. CDR3: CASMGGQGGTQPQHF. CDR3 bases: TGTGCCAGTATGGGAGGACAGGGAGGGACTCAGCCCCAGCATTTT.

The chain uses TRBV4-3 and TRBJ1-1; the D gene is possibly TRBD1 (5 bases). Germline values: CDR1 LGHNA, CDR2 YSLEER. The V end lost 0 bases, the J end lost 0 bases, and 11 bases lay between the germline ends. CDR3 length: 16 residues. CDR3: CASSQDLGPLNTEAFF. Written as DNA, the CDR3 is TGCGCCAGCAGCCAAGATTTGGGACCACTGAACACTGAAGCTTTCTTT.

This chain uses TRBV18 with TRBJ2-1, with 8 bases aligning to TRBD1. With 6 bases clipped from V and 1 base from J, the junction kept 5 bases outside the gene matches. This CDR3 comprises 15 residues. Per the germline V gene, CDR1 is KGHSH and CDR2 is LQKENI. The CDR3 loop is CASSAGTGSYNEQFF. DNA for the CDR3: TGTGCCAGCTCGGCGGGGACAGGATCCTACAATGAGCAGTTCTTC.

This chain connects TRBV6-1 to TRBJ2-7; TRBD2 matches 10 bases. From germline, CDR1 is MNHNS and CDR2 SASEGT. V dropped 3 bases and J dropped 1; count of bases not matched to a gene: 3. This CDR3 is built from 15 residues. Written as DNA, the CDR3 is TGTGCCAGCAGTGAGAGGACTAGCGGATCCTACGAGCAGTACTTC. It yields the protein CASSERTSGSYEQYF.

This chain uses TRBV4-3 with TRBJ1-1, with TRBD1 as a possible D gene (5 bases). The CDR3 is 14 residues long. Germline assignment: CDR1 LGHNA and CDR2 YSLEER. The V end was cut by 1 base, the J end by 6 bases, with 12 bases between. The CDR3 is CASSQAVRASEAFF. In nucleotides, the CDR3 is TGCGCCAGCAGCCAAGCAGTCAGGGCGTCTGAAGCTTTCTTT.

This clone was detected only a few times. The chain joins TRBV10-3 to TRBJ1-2, with D possibly being TRBD1 (5 bases). The CDR3 spans 14 residues. Germline V gives CDR1 ENHRY, CDR2 SYGVKD. Deletions cut 7 bases from V and 2 bases from J, with 14 bases between. The CDR3 DNA follows: TGTGCCATCACCTTCGGGGGGACCAACTATGGCTACACCTTC. Residues: CAITFGGTNYGYTF.

The rearrangement links TRBV28 to TRBJ2-6; D is uncertain. This CDR3 is 13 amino acids long. Germline V gives CDR1 MDHEN, CDR2 SYDVKM. V shed 4 bases and J shed 4 bases, with 5 bases lying between them. The DNA for the CDR3 is TGTGCCAGCAGTTCCAGCGGGGCCAACGTCCTGACTTTC. This translates into CASSSSGANVLTF.

The chain uses TRBV14 and TRBJ2-2; possibly TRBD1 or TRBD2 for D (6 bases each). The ends were cut back, 5 bases at V and 4 bases at J, with 17 bases in the middle. Germline V gene lookup returns CDR1 SGHDN and CDR2 FVKESK. There are 16 residues in the CDR3. CDR3 residues: CASSAGQFGATGELFF. The CDR3 region has the DNA TGTGCCAGCAGCGCGGGACAATTCGGCGCCACCGGGGAGCTGTTTTTT. The variable domain in full, with the rest retrieved from reference TRBV14 and TRBJ2-2, is EAGVTQFPSHSVIEKGQTVTLRCDPISGHDNLYWYRRVMGKEIKFLLHFVKESKQDESGMPNNRFLAERTGGTYSTLKVQPAELEDSGVYFCASSAGQFGATGELFFGEGSRLTVL.

This clone appeared once. Other DNA sequences from this sample encode an identical CDR3 as well. The chain combines TRBV25-1 with TRBJ2-7, with TRBD2 identical over 7 bases. The trim removed 3 bases at V and 2 bases at J, leaving 16 bases unmatched. The CDR3 length is 18 residues. Germline loops: CDR1 MGHDK, CDR2 SYGVNS. DNA of the CDR3: TGTGCCAGCAGTGACAGCGGGGCTAAGTTCTCTGGCACCTACGAGCAGTACTTC. This codes for CASSDSGAKFSGTYEQYF.

The V and J genes are TRBV28 and TRBJ2-3, with D unresolved. Trimming took 6 bases from V and 2 from J, leaving 9 bases between them. The CDR3 runs to 13 residues. CDR1 is MDHEN, CDR2 SYDVKM, per germline. The CDR3 DNA sequence: TGTGCCAGCAGCCTCCCAGACACAGATACGCAGTATTTT. The encoded protein is CASSLPDTDTQYF.

The chain links TRBV7-8 to TRBJ1-4; 7 bases line up with TRBD1. V lost 1 base and J lost 7; bases outside the gene matches: 6. The CDR3 covers 15 residues. The germline V gene has CDR1 SGHVS and CDR2 FQNEAQ. As DNA, the CDR3 is TGTGCCAGCAGCTTAGAGAGGGGGCAAGTTGAAAAACTGTTTTTT. Protein: CASSLERGQVEKLFF.

This chain connects TRBV27 to TRBJ2-7, with D perhaps assigned TRBD1 or TRBD2 (5 bases each). The CDR3 totals 13 residues. The germline V gene encodes CDR1 MNHEY and CDR2 SMNVEV (reference sequence). With 10 bases removed from V and 2 bases from J, the gap between germline ends came to 15 bases. The CDR3 sequence is CATGMGETYEQYF. CDR3 nucleotide sequence: TGTGCCACTGGGATGGGGGAAACCTACGAGCAGTACTTC.

This clone has only one observation. This chain joins TRBV4-2 and TRBJ2-1; 8 nucleotides agree with TRBD2. The V gene's germline CDR1 is LGHNA and CDR2 YNFKEQ. The V segment lost 4 bases and the J segment 0 bases; nucleotides outside the gene matches: 5. The CDR3 loop spans 16 amino acids. The CDR3 nucleotides read TGTGCCAGCAGCCCTCCTGCGGGGGGCTCCTACAATGAGCAGTTCTTC. Protein: CASSPPAGGSYNEQFF.

This clone occurred a few times. This chain uses TRBV7-9 with TRBJ2-7, with TRBD1 identical over 8 bases. Germline CDR1 is SEHNR and CDR2 is FQNEAQ (reference sequence). J was trimmed by 0 bases and V by 4 bases; bases with no gene match: 11. The CDR3 has 17 residues. The CDR3 DNA sequence: TGTGCCAGCAGCTACTTGGCCGGGACAGGTATCTCCTACGAGCAGTACTTC. Its protein product is CASSYLAGTGISYEQYF.

V is TRBV5-4 and J is TRBJ2-3; D is perhaps TRBD2 (6 bases). CDR3 length: 15 residues. The germline gives CDR1 SGHNT, CDR2 YYREEE (reference sequence). Trimming took 1 base from V and 1 from J, leaving 10 bases between them. The CDR3 reads CASSLSGGGTDTQYF. DNA of the CDR3: TGTGCCAGCAGCTTGAGCGGAGGGGGCACAGATACGCAGTATTTT.

This chain connects TRBV10-1 to TRBJ2-7; D call uncertain. V lost 2 bases to trimming and J lost 7 bases, with 12 bases between them. This CDR3 is 13 amino acids long. The germline CDR1 and CDR2 sequences are WNHNN and SYGVQD (reference sequence). This chain's CDR3 is CASSERTGREQYF. CDR3 nucleotides: TGCGCCAGCAGTGAGCGTACGGGCCGAGAGCAGTACTTC.

The CDR3 coding sequence is TGTGCCTGGAGCAGCTCCTACAATGAGCAGTTCTTC. Amino acids: CAWSSSYNEQFF. The rearrangement uses TRBV30 and TRBJ2-1, with D uncertain. The CDR3 totals 12 residues. CDR1 and CDR2 (germline): GTSNPN, SVGIG (reference sequence). V was pared by 3 bases and J by 0 bases, with 3 bases between.

The chain has TRBV6-5 and TRBJ2-7; the D gene is possibly TRBD2 (6 bases). This CDR3 is built from 14 residues. The V end was cut by 2 bases, the J end by 0 bases, with 8 bases between. Per germline, CDR1 MNHEY and CDR2 SVGAGI. The CDR3 region has the DNA TGTGCCAGCAGTTACGCGGAGGGCTCCTACGAGCAGTACTTC. Protein product: CASSYAEGSYEQYF.

This clone was picked up a small number of times. The chain has TRBV9 and TRBJ2-7; D call uncertain. Germline V gene lookup returns CDR1 SGDLS and CDR2 YYNGEE. This CDR3 has 15 residues. The ends were cut back, 0 bases at V and 0 bases at J, with 10 bases in the middle. CDR3 DNA sequence: TGTGCCAGCAGCGTAGCGCCGGCATCCTCCTACGAGCAGTACTTC. This codes for CASSVAPASSYEQYF.

The V call is TRBV7-8, the J call TRBJ2-1, with TRBD2 matching over 10 bases. Trimming cost V 1 base and J 9 bases; bases outside gene matches: 12. Germline V gene data show CDR1 as SGHVS and CDR2 as FQNEAQ. The CDR3 runs to 17 residues. In nucleotides, the CDR3 is TGTGCCAGCAGCTTAGATCGGCTAGCGGGGGACCCGGGTGAGCAGTTCTTC. The encoded protein is CASSLDRLAGDPGEQFF. Full variable domain (rest looked up from reference TRBV7-8 and TRBJ2-1): GAGVSQSPRYKVAKRGQDVALRCDPISGHVSLFWYQQALGQGPEFLTYFQNEAQLDKSGLPSDRFFAERPEGSVSTLKIQRTQQEDSAVYLCASSLDRLAGDPGEQFFGPGTRLTVL.

Judged by abundance, this clone is medium-sized. V gene TRBV7-2 combines with J gene TRBJ2-7; 14 bases align to TRBD2. Germline V gene lookup returns CDR1 SGHTA and CDR2 FQGNSA. V was pared by 1 base and J by 3 bases, with 2 bases of the junction left unmatched. This CDR3 spans 16 amino acids. CDR3 sequence: CASSLEGTSGSYEQYF. CDR3 nucleotides: TGTGCCAGCAGCTTAGAAGGGACTAGCGGGAGCTACGAGCAGTACTTC.

The chain couples TRBV5-5 to TRBJ2-7; TRBD2 aligns across 8 bases. Germline V lookup: CDR1 SGHKS, CDR2 YYEKEE (reference sequence). V lost 3 bases, J lost 0 bases, and 8 bases stayed unmatched. The CDR3 consists of 16 residues. CDR3 sequence reads: CASSYLPGLGSYEQYF. CDR3 bases: TGTGCCAGCAGCTATCTACCGGGACTAGGCTCCTACGAGCAGTACTTC.